Listed here are 5 T cell receptor beta chains from one sample, sequenced in a study of T-cell reconstitution after alpha-beta-depleted transplantation in children. It was with unique molecular identifiers that the TCRbeta library was prepared. TCRdb redid the calling of the PCR reads with MiXCR, one entry per CDR3 protein. The data contain 600,000 to 800,000 distinct CDR3 sequences, around 13% of them singletons. This specimen was PBMCs, taken before TCRalphabeta/CD19-depleted stem cell transplant. The receptors shown here come from a girl under 10 years old with congenital amegakaryocytic thrombocytopenia, due to receive a stem cell transplant.

This clonotype was seen many times. V usage is TRBV4-2 and J usage is TRBJ1-4; D ambiguous. Trimming cost V 1 base and J 8 bases, with 17 bases left between them. The CDR3 covers 16 residues. The germline V gene encodes CDR1 LGHNA and CDR2 YNFKEQ. CDR3 nucleotide sequence: TGTGCCAGCAGCCAAGGGATCCAGGATCTGGGAGAAAAACTGTTTTTT. Residues: CASSQGIQDLGEKLFF.

This clonotype came up many times. The chain links TRBV10-3 to TRBJ2-2; no reliable D call. This CDR3 spans 13 amino acids. Looked up from germline, CDR1 is ENHRY and CDR2 is SYGVKD. Trimming removed 3 bases at V and 0 bases at J, with 2 bases between. The CDR3 bases are TGTGCCATCAGTGAAGCGAACACCGGGGAGCTGTTTTTT. Translating gives CAISEANTGELFF.

The chain links TRBV5-6 to TRBJ2-5; D perhaps matches TRBD2 (5 bases). Germline CDR1 and CDR2: SGHDT and YYEEEE. V was cut by 3 bases and J by 1 base, with 22 bases left in between. The CDR3 runs to 18 residues. In nucleotides, the CDR3 is TGTGCCAGCAGCTCGAGCCCCCCAGCGGTAACATCCCAAGAGACCCAGTACTTC. Translation gives CASSSSPPAVTSQETQYF.

This clonotype was detected many times. J is TRBJ1-1 and V is TRBV20-1; D is unclear. Per germline, CDR1 DFQATT and CDR2 SNEGSKA (reference sequence). V lost 3 bases, J lost 5 bases, and 13 bases lay in between. The CDR3 is 13 residues long. The CDR3 DNA follows: TGCAGTGCTAGTCCCCTGGACGGTACTGAAGCTTTCTTT. Translated, it gives CSASPLDGTEAFF.

This chain uses TRBV5-1 with TRBJ2-1, with D possibly being TRBD2 (6 bases). V was pared by 8 bases and J by 0 bases, with 21 bases between. This CDR3 contains 17 residues. CDR1 SGHRS and CDR2 YFSETQ come from the germline V gene. As DNA, the CDR3 is TGCGCCAGTCAACCGGGCCATGGGGGGAGCTCCTACAATGAGCAGTTCTTC. It codes for CASQPGHGGSSYNEQFF.